This record covers a single T cell receptor (beta chain). Its antigen is still unknown. TCRdb's table, derived via immunoSEQ multiplex PCR, lists solely in-frame clones and lacks some. The sample consists of around 220,000 clones, approximately 94% of them appearing once. The data belong to a study of T cell responses to AZD1222 COVID-19 vaccine. The CDR3 is made up of 19 amino acids. Germline CDR1 SGHVS, CDR2 FNYEAQ. J gave up 1 base and V 5 bases, and 8 bases lay outside the gene matches. Study-level points and caveats: Spike-specific TCR breadth rose after two AZD1222 doses, and depth rose as well.

The V and J genes are TRBV7-6 and TRBJ2-2; 15 bases map to TRBD2. The clonotype was recovered from an adult who received the MenACWY meningococcal vaccine as a control. The sequencing here drew on peripheral blood, taken 28 days after the second dose of the MenACWY control vaccine. As DNA, the CDR3 is TGTGCCAGCAGCGCCGGACTAGCGGGGGGGCAACTGAACACCGGGGAGCTGTTTTTT. Its translation: CASSAGLAGGQLNTGELFF.